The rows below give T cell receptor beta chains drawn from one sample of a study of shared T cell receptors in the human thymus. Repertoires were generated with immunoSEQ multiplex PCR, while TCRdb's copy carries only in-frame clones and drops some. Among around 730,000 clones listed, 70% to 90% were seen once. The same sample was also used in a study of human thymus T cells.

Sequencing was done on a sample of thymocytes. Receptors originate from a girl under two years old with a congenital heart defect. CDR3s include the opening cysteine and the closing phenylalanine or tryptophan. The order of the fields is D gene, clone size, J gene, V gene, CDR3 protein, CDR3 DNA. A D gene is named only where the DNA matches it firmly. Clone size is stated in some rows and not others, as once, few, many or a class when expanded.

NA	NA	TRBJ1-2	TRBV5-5	CASSLAWRAAGYTF	TGTGCCAGCAGCTTGGCGTGGCGGGCAGCTGGCTACACCTTC
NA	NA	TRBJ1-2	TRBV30	CAWRADTDGYTF	TGTGCCTGGAGGGCAGATACAGATGGCTACACCTTC
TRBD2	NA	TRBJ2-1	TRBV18	CASSLGTSGPGDEQFF	TGTGCCAGCTCACTTGGGACTAGCGGACCTGGGGATGAGCAGTTCTTC
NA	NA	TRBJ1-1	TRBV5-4	CASSGSRGLAEAFF	TGTGCCAGCAGCGGGTCCAGGGGTCTCGCTGAAGCTTTCTTT
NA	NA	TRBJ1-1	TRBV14	CASSQGDSLLPGPVGAFF	TGTGCCAGCAGCCAAGGGGACTCCTTGTTACCTGGGCCCGTGGGAGCTTTCTTT
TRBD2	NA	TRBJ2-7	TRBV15	CATSRDRMAGEEYEQYF	TGTGCCACCAGCAGAGATAGGATGGCGGGGGAGGAGTACGAGCAGTACTTC
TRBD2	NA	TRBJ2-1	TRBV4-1	CASSQDGGGNNEQFF	TGCGCCAGCAGCCAAGATGGCGGGGGGAACAATGAGCAGTTCTTC
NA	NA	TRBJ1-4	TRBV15	CATSRTDSFNEKLFF	TGTGCCACCAGCAGAACGGACAGTTTTAATGAAAAACTGTTTTTT
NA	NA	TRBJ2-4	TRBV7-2	CASSLVFLESIQYF	TGTGCCAGCAGCTTAGTTTTCCTTGAGAGCATTCAGTACTTC
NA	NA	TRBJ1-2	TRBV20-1	CSADYNNGYTF	TGCAGTGCGGACTACAATAATGGCTACACCTTC
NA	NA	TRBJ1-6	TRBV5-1	CASSVWTVDNSPLHF	TGCGCCAGCAGCGTCTGGACAGTTGATAATTCACCCCTCCACTTT
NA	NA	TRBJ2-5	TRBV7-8	CASSLANGRNQETQYF	TGTGCCAGCAGCTTAGCGAATGGCAGGAACCAAGAGACCCAGTACTTC
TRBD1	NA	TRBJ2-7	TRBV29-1	CSVRDRDYEQYF	TGCAGCGTTCGGGACAGAGACTACGAGCAGTACTTC
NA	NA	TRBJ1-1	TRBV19	CASSKLSTRLNFHELSNTEAFF	TGTGCCAGTAGTAAACTCTCGACACGCTTAAACTTCCACGAACTCTCGAACACTGAAGCTTTCTTT
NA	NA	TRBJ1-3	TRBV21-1	CASSTRRAPSGNTIYF	TGTGCCAGCAGCACCCGCAGGGCCCCCTCTGGAAACACCATATATTTT
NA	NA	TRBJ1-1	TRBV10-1	CASSRRMGGTEAFF	TGCGCCAGCAGTCGACGGATGGGGGGCACTGAAGCTTTCTTT
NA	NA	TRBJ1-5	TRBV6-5	CASSYEGVCAQPQHF	TGTGCCAGCAGTTACGAGGGAGTTTGCGCTCAGCCCCAGCATTTT
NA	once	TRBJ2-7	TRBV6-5	CASIGLQAYEQYF	TGTGCCAGCATAGGTCTACAGGCCTACGAGCAGTACTTC
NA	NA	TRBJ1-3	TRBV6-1	CASSEWGSGGRGNTIYF	TGTGCCAGCAGTGAATGGGGGTCGGGGGGGCGAGGAAACACCATATATTTT
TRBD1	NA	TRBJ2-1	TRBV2	CASSQQGALNVGDEQFF	TGTGCCAGCAGTCAACAGGGGGCGCTTAACGTAGGGGATGAGCAGTTCTTC
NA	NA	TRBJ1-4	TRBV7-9	CASSHSAQGLNEKLFF	TGTGCCAGCAGCCACTCTGCACAGGGTCTTAATGAAAAACTGTTTTTT
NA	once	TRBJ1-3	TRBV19	CASSIDASSGNTIYF	TGTGCCAGTAGTATAGATGCGAGCTCTGGAAACACCATATATTTT
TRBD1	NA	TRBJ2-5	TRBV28	CASSCHSKGTGCWETQYF	TGTGCCAGCAGTTGTCATTCAAAGGGGACAGGGTGTTGGGAGACCCAGTACTTC
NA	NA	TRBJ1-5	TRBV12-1	CASEGKPGYSNQPQHF	TGTGCCAGCGAGGGTAAGCCCGGATATAGCAATCAGCCCCAGCATTTT
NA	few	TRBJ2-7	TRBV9	CASSPRGDTSYEQYF	TGTGCCAGCAGTCCCCGGGGGGACACCTCCTACGAGCAGTACTTC
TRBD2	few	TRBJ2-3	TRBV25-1	CASSEFSGGRTDTQYF	TGTGCCAGCAGTGAATTTAGCGGGGGACGCACAGATACGCAGTATTTT